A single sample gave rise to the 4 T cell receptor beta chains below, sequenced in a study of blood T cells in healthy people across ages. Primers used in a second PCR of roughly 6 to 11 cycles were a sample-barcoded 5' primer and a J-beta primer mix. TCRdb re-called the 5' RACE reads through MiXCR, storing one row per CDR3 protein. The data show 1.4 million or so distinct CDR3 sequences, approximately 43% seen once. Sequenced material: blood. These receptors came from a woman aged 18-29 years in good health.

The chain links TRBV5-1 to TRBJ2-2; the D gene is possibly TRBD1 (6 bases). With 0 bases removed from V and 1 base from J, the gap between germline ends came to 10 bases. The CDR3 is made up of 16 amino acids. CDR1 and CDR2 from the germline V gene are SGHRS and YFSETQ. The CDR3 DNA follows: TGCGCCAGCAGCTTGGGGGGACACGAGAACACCGGGGAGCTGTTTTTT. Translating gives CASSLGGHENTGELFF.

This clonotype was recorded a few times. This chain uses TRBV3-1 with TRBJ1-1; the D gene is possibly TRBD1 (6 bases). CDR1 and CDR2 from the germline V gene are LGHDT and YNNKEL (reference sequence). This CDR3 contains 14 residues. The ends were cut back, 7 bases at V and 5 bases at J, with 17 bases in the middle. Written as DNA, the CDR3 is TGTGCCAGCAATACAGGGCTATCGGGTACTGAAGCTTTCTTT. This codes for CASNTGLSGTEAFF.

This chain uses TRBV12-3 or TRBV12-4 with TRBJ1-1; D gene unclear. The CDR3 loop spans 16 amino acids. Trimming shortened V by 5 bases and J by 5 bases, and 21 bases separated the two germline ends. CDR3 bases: TGTGCCAGCAGTAATCCTGCGAGTAAAGGCGGGACTGAAGCTTTCTTT. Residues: CASSNPASKGGTEAFF.

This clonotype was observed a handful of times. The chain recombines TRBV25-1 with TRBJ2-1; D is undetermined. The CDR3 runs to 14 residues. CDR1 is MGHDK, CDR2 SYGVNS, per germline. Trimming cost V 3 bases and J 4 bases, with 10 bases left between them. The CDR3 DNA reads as TGTGCCAGCAGTGACACCGCATCTTACAATGAGCAGTTCTTC. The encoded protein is CASSDTASYNEQFF.